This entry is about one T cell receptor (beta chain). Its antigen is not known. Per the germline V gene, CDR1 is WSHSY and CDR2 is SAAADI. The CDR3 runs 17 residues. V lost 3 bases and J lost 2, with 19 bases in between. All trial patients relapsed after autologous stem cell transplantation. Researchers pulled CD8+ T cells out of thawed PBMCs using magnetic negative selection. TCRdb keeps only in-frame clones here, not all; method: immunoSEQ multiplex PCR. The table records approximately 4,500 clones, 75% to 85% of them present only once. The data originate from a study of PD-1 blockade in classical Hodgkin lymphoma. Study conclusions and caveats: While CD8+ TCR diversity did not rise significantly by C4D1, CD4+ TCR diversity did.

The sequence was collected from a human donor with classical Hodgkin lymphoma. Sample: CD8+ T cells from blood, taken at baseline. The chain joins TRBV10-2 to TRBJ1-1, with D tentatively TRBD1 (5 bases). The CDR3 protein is CASSEISFLGVNTEAFF. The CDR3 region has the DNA TGCGCCAGCAGTGAAATTAGCTTCTTGGGGGTTAACACTGAAGCTTTCTTT.